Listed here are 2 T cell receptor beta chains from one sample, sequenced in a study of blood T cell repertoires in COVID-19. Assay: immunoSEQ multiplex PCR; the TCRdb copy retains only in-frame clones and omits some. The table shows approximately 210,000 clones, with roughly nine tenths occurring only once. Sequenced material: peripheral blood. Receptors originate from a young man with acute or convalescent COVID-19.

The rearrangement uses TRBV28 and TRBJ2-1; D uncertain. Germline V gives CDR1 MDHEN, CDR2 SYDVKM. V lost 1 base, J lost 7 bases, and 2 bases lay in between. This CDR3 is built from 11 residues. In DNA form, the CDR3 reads TGTGCCAGCAGTTTATTAAATGAGCAGTTCTTC. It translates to CASSLLNEQFF.

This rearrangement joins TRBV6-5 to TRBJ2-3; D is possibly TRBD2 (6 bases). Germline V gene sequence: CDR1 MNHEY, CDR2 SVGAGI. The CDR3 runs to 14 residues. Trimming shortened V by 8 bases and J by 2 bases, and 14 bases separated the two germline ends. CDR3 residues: CASALGGSTDTQYF. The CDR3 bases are TGTGCCAGCGCCCTCGGGGGATCCACAGATACGCAGTATTTT.